These T cell receptor beta chains were read from a single sample in a study of identical twins. TCRdb itself ran the 5' RACE reads through MiXCR, one entry per CDR3 protein. The sample shows about 240,000 distinct CDR3 sequences, over 9.5% of them seen only once. Sequenced: memory T cells sorted from blood. These receptors were obtained from a man aged 45 to 65 in good health. The CDR3 runs from the conserved cysteine through the conserved F or W. The order of the fields is D gene, V gene, J gene, clone size, CDR3 protein, CDR3 DNA. D genes are given only for firm matches. Clone sizes are given selectively: once, few, many, or a class where the clone is expanded.

D: TRBD1; V: TRBV29-1; J: TRBJ2-7; size: many; CDR3: CSVLRLDRVGWEQYF; DNA: TGCAGCGTCCTACGCCTGGACAGGGTAGGGTGGGAGCAGTACTTC
D: TRBD1; V: TRBV12-3/TRBV12-4; J: TRBJ1-4; size: NA; CDR3: CASSGTTGGAAKLFF; DNA: TGTGCCAGCAGCGGGACGACAGGGGGAGCAGCAAAACTGTTTTTT
D: NA; V: TRBV5-1; J: TRBJ2-5; size: few; CDR3: CASSLGSVQETQYF; DNA: TGCGCCAGCAGCTTGGGTAGCGTCCAAGAGACCCAGTACTTC
D: NA; V: TRBV6-6; J: TRBJ2-5; size: many; CDR3: CASRRDGQETQYF; DNA: TGTGCCAGCAGACGGGACGGCCAAGAGACCCAGTACTTC
D: NA; V: TRBV12-3/TRBV12-4; J: TRBJ1-5; size: many; CDR3: CASSEGGNQPQHF; DNA: TGTGCCAGCAGTGAAGGGGGAAATCAGCCCCAGCATTTT
D: NA; V: TRBV12-3/TRBV12-4; J: TRBJ1-3; size: many; CDR3: CASSQTAPGNTIYF; DNA: TGTGCCAGCAGCCAGACTGCCCCTGGAAACACCATATATTTT
D: TRBD2; V: TRBV5-6; J: TRBJ2-1; size: many; CDR3: CASSWGPTGGRDEQFF; DNA: TGTGCCAGCAGCTGGGGTCCAACGGGAGGTAGGGATGAGCAGTTCTTC
D: NA; V: TRBV7-8; J: TRBJ1-5; size: few; CDR3: CASSAGTGSNQPQHF; DNA: TGTGCCAGCAGCGCAGGGACGGGAAGCAATCAGCCCCAGCATTTT
D: NA; V: TRBV3-1; J: TRBJ2-6; size: few; CDR3: CASSQDRPGSSQPAGANVLTF; DNA: TGTGCCAGCAGCCAAGATAGACCGGGGTCTTCTCAACCTGCTGGGGCCAACGTCCTGACTTTC
D: TRBD1; V: TRBV12-3/TRBV12-4; J: TRBJ2-2; size: few; CDR3: CASSSQGASAGELFF; DNA: TGTGCCAGCAGTTCCCAGGGGGCGAGTGCCGGGGAGCTGTTTTTT
D: NA; V: TRBV4-2; J: TRBJ2-1; size: many; CDR3: CASSQEGRENNEQFF; DNA: TGTGCCAGCAGCCAAGAAGGCAGGGAAAACAATGAGCAGTTCTTC
D: TRBD1; V: TRBV2; J: TRBJ1-5; size: few; CDR3: CASSRDRVGQPQHF; DNA: TGTGCCAGCAGTCGGGACAGGGTAGGTCAGCCCCAGCATTTT
D: NA; V: TRBV7-9; J: TRBJ2-1; size: many; CDR3: CASRSRVGQSSYNEQFF; DNA: TGTGCCAGCAGATCCAGGGTTGGACAGAGCTCCTACAATGAGCAGTTCTTC
D: NA; V: TRBV3-1; J: TRBJ2-1; size: NA; CDR3: CASSQKIRNEQFF; DNA: TGTGCCAGCAGCCAAAAAATCCGCAATGAGCAGTTCTTC
D: NA; V: TRBV20-1; J: TRBJ2-5; size: few; CDR3: CSPMTDSQETQYF; DNA: TGCAGTCCAATGACGGACAGTCAAGAGACCCAGTACTTC
D: TRBD2; V: TRBV7-9; J: TRBJ2-3; size: many; CDR3: CASSLDGTITDTQYF; DNA: TGTGCCAGCAGCTTAGATGGGACTATCACAGATACGCAGTATTTT
D: NA; V: TRBV12-3/TRBV12-4; J: TRBJ1-2; size: NA; CDR3: CASSPTEVGYTF; DNA: TGTGCCAGCAGTCCCACGGAGGTTGGCTACACCTTC
D: NA; V: TRBV20-1; J: TRBJ2-5; size: few; CDR3: CSARGEQMPQTQYF; DNA: TGCAGTGCTAGAGGCGAACAGATGCCGCAGACCCAGTACTTC
D: TRBD2; V: TRBV3-1; J: TRBJ2-5; size: few; CDR3: CASSQPRLAGLQETQYF; DNA: TGTGCCAGCAGCCAACCAAGACTAGCGGGCTTACAAGAGACCCAGTACTTC
D: NA; V: TRBV19; J: TRBJ1-1; size: NA; CDR3: CATLSLGMNTEAFF; DNA: TGTGCCACGTTATCGCTCGGGATGAACACTGAAGCTTTCTTT
D: NA; V: TRBV28; J: TRBJ1-2; size: many; CDR3: CASVDRGLGYTF; DNA: TGTGCCAGCGTGGACAGAGGGTTAGGCTACACCTTC
D: NA; V: TRBV27; J: TRBJ2-1; size: many; CDR3: CASSLQQGISNEQFF; DNA: TGTGCCAGCAGTTTGCAACAGGGAATTTCCAATGAGCAGTTCTTC
D: TRBD2; V: TRBV19; J: TRBJ2-6; size: few; CDR3: CASSDAGGTGANVLTF; DNA: TGTGCCAGTAGCGACGCCGGGGGGACTGGGGCCAACGTCCTGACTTTC
D: NA; V: TRBV20-1; J: TRBJ1-2; size: many; CDR3: CSARSFGGGSYGYTF; DNA: TGCAGTGCTAGATCCTTCGGGGGGGGGTCCTATGGCTACACCTTC
D: TRBD2; V: TRBV15; J: TRBJ2-3; size: many; CDR3: CATGLAGGSDTQYF; DNA: TGTGCCACCGGGCTAGCGGGAGGGTCAGATACGCAGTATTTT
D: NA; V: TRBV4-3; J: TRBJ2-2; size: many; CDR3: CASSQEVTNTGELFF; DNA: TGCGCCAGCAGCCAAGAAGTGACGAACACCGGGGAGCTGTTTTTT
D: TRBD1; V: TRBV10-2; J: TRBJ1-6; size: NA; CDR3: CASSEAGGSSPLHF; DNA: TGCGCCAGCAGTGAAGCAGGGGGCAGTTCACCCCTCCACTTT
D: NA; V: TRBV27; J: TRBJ2-3; size: many; CDR3: CASSLIEHMGPDTQYF; DNA: TGTGCCAGCAGTTTAATAGAACATATGGGCCCAGATACGCAGTATTTT
D: TRBD2; V: TRBV7-3; J: TRBJ2-1; size: NA; CDR3: CASSLPTSGRIKEQFF; DNA: TGTGCCAGCAGCTTACCGACTAGCGGGAGAATAAAAGAGCAGTTCTTC
D: NA; V: TRBV20-1; J: TRBJ2-3; size: NA; CDR3: CSAKRGPSTDTQYF; DNA: TGCAGTGCTAAAAGAGGCCCTAGCACAGATACGCAGTATTTT
D: TRBD2; V: TRBV6-1; J: TRBJ2-1; size: NA; CDR3: CASRPLGLAGDLEQFF; DNA: TGTGCCAGCAGACCTCTCGGACTAGCGGGAGATCTTGAGCAGTTCTTC
D: NA; V: TRBV7-9; J: TRBJ1-5; size: few; CDR3: CALRGGKNQPQHF; DNA: TGTGCCCTCCGGGGGGGGAAGAATCAGCCCCAGCATTTT
D: NA; V: TRBV4-1; J: TRBJ2-3; size: NA; CDR3: CASSTDGYRTDTQYF; DNA: TGCGCCAGCAGCACCGACGGGTACCGCACAGATACGCAGTATTTT
D: NA; V: TRBV28; J: TRBJ1-1; size: NA; CDR3: CASSLTGGRPEAFF; DNA: TGTGCCAGCAGTTTAACGGGGGGAAGGCCTGAAGCTTTCTTT
D: NA; V: TRBV5-5; J: TRBJ1-2; size: few; CDR3: CASRREGERGYTF; DNA: TGTGCCAGCAGGAGGGAGGGTGAGAGGGGCTACACCTTC
D: NA; V: TRBV5-1; J: TRBJ1-4; size: many; CDR3: CASSLETSDGPNEKLFF; DNA: TGCGCCAGCAGCTTGGAAACATCCGACGGTCCTAATGAAAAACTGTTTTTT
D: TRBD2; V: TRBV7-2; J: TRBJ2-6; size: NA; CDR3: CASSLFTSASGANVLTF; DNA: TGTGCCAGCAGCTTATTCACTAGCGCCTCTGGGGCCAACGTCCTGACTTTC
D: TRBD1; V: TRBV10-3; J: TRBJ2-7; size: NA; CDR3: CATGRTGVTSEQYF; DNA: TGTGCCACTGGGAGGACAGGGGTGACTTCCGAGCAGTACTTC
D: NA; V: TRBV10-3; J: TRBJ1-3; size: few; CDR3: CAISDNSGGNTIYF; DNA: TGTGCCATCAGTGACAACTCGGGCGGAAACACCATATATTTT
D: NA; V: TRBV4-1; J: TRBJ1-5; size: NA; CDR3: CASSQIEVWDSNQPQHF; DNA: TGCGCCAGCAGCCAAATCGAGGTGTGGGATAGCAATCAGCCCCAGCATTTT
D: NA; V: TRBV4-3; J: TRBJ2-2; size: NA; CDR3: CASSQSSANTGELFF; DNA: TGCGCCAGCAGCCAAAGTAGCGCGAACACCGGGGAGCTGTTTTTT
D: NA; V: TRBV3-1; J: TRBJ1-3; size: NA; CDR3: CASSQNSAPGLGNTIYF; DNA: TGTGCCAGCAGCCAGAACAGCGCCCCGGGCCTGGGAAACACCATATATTTT
D: NA; V: TRBV4-3; J: TRBJ1-6; size: NA; CDR3: CASSQEFAGKSYNSPLHF; DNA: TGCGCCAGCAGCCAAGAATTTGCGGGGAAATCCTATAATTCACCCCTCCACTTT
D: TRBD1; V: TRBV29-1; J: TRBJ2-2; size: many; CDR3: CSVKTGTGNTGELFF; DNA: TGCAGCGTCAAAACCGGGACAGGGAACACCGGGGAGCTGTTTTTT
D: NA; V: TRBV29-1; J: TRBJ1-1; size: NA; CDR3: CSVEELTTTEAFF; DNA: TGCAGCGTTGAAGAGCTGACCACCACTGAAGCTTTCTTT
D: NA; V: TRBV30; J: TRBJ2-2; size: few; CDR3: CAWRSAGNTFTGELFF; DNA: TGTGCCTGGAGATCGGCAGGCAACACATTCACCGGGGAGCTGTTTTTT
D: NA; V: TRBV7-9; J: TRBJ1-4; size: few; CDR3: CASSPETGWANEKLFF; DNA: TGTGCCAGCAGCCCAGAAACAGGGTGGGCTAATGAAAAACTGTTTTTT
D: NA; V: TRBV7-2; J: TRBJ2-7; size: NA; CDR3: CASSLAHSSPSYEQYF; DNA: TGTGCCAGCAGCTTAGCACATAGTTCTCCTTCCTACGAGCAGTACTTC
D: TRBD1; V: TRBV20-1; J: TRBJ1-5; size: many; CDR3: CSVQGAGNQPQHF; DNA: TGCAGTGTACAGGGGGCGGGCAATCAGCCCCAGCATTTT
D: NA; V: TRBV29-1; J: TRBJ2-3; size: many; CDR3: CSVGGRDTQYF; DNA: TGCAGCGTCGGGGGACGGGATACGCAGTATTTT